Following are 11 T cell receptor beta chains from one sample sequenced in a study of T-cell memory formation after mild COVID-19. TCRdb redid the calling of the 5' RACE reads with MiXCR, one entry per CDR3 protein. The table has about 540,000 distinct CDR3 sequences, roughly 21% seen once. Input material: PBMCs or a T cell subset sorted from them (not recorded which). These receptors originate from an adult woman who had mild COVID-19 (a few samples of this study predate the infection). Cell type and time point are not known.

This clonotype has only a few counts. The CDR3 region has the DNA TGTGCCAGCGCAGGGGAAGATACGCAGTATTTT. Translating gives CASAGEDTQYF. The V gene is TRBV18, the J gene TRBJ2-3; tentatively, D is TRBD1 (6 bases). From germline, CDR1 is KGHSH and CDR2 LQKENI. The CDR3 length is 11 residues. The V gene lost 8 bases and the J gene lost 5 bases, with 8 bases spanning the gap.

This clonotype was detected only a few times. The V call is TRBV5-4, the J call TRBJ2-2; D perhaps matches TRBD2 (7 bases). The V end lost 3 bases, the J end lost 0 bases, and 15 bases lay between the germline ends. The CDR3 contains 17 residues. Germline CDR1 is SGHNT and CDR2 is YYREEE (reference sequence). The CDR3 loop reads CASSWGGRLANTGELFF. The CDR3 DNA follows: TGTGCCAGCAGCTGGGGGGGCAGATTGGCGAACACCGGGGAGCTGTTTTTT.

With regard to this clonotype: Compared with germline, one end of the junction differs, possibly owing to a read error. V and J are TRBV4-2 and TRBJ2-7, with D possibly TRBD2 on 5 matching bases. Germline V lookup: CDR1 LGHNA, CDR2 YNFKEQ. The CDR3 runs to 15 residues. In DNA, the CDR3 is TGTGCCAGCATCCAAGATTATTCTTCGGGATACGAGCAGTACTTC. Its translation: CASIQDYSSGYEQYF.

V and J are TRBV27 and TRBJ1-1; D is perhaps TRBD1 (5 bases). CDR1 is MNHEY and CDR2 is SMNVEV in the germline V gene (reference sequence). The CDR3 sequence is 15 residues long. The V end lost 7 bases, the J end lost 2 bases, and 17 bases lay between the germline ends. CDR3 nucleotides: TGTGCCAGCACCCTGGCCGGGACGGCAAACACTGAAGCTTTCTTT. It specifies CASTLAGTANTEAFF.

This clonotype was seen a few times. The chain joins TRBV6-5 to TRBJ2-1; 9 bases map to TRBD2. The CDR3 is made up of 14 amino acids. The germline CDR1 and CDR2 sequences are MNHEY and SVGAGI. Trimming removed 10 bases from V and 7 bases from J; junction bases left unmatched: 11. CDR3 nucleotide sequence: TGTGCCACCCGACTAGGACTAGCGTGGAATGAGCAGTTCTTC. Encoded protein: CATRLGLAWNEQFF.

The CDR3 DNA reads as TGTGCCAGCAGTATAGAGACGGCAGACAATGAGCAGTTCTTC. This codes for CASSIETADNEQFF. V and J are TRBV5-4 and TRBJ2-1; the D is unclear. This CDR3 region has 14 residues. V lost 5 bases and J 5 bases, leaving 14 bases between the germline ends. Germline V gene sequence: CDR1 SGHNT, CDR2 YYREEE (reference sequence).

The CDR3 protein is CASTWQVFNTGELFF. Here the CDR3 DNA reads TGTGCCAGCACGTGGCAGGTTTTTAACACCGGGGAGCTGTTTTTT. This chain joins TRBV2 and TRBJ2-2; no clear D. This CDR3 has 15 residues. The V and J ends lost 7 bases and 2 bases respectively, with 14 bases between them. The germline V gene has CDR1 SNHLY and CDR2 FYNNEI.

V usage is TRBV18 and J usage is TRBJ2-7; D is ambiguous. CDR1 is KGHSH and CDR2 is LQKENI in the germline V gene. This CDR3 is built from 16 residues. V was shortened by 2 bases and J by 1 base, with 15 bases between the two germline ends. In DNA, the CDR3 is TGTGCCAGCTCACCAATGGCAGGTGACCATTCCTACGAGCAGTACTTC. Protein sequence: CASSPMAGDHSYEQYF.

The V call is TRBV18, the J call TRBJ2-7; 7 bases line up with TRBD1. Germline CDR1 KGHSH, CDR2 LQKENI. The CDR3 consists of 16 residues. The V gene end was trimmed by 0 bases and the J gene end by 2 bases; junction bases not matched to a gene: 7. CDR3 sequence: CASSPPRGRIAYEQYF. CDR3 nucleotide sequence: TGTGCCAGCTCACCACCGAGGGGGCGGATAGCCTACGAGCAGTACTTC.

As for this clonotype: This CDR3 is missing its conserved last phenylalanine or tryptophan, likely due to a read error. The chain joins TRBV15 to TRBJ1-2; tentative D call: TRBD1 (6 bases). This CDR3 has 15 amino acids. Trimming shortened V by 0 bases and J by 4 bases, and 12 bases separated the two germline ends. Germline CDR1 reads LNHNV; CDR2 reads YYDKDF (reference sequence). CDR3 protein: CATSREQGGTYGYTL. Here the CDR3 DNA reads TGTGCCACCAGCAGAGAACAGGGAGGAACCTATGGCTACACCTTA.

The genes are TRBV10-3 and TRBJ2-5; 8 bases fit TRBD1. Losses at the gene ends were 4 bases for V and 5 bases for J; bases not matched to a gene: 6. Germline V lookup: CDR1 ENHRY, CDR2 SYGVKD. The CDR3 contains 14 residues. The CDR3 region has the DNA TGTGCCATCAGTGGGAAGACAGGGGACGAGACCCAGTACTTC. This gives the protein CAISGKTGDETQYF.